This T cell receptor (beta chain) was captured in a study of control samples from healthy donors and cancer patients. Trimming removed 0 bases from V and 6 bases from J, with 5 bases in between. The V gene's germline CDR1 is MGHRA and CDR2 YSYEKL. The CDR3 has 13 amino acids. The repertoire was sequenced with immunoSEQ multiplex PCR; TCRdb's copy has only in-frame clones and lacks some. In the table there are about 12,000 clones, 88% of which are singletons. Material: formalin-fixed, paraffin-embedded tissue. The sequence came from a male donor with melanoma. The chain couples TRBV4-1 to TRBJ2-2, with D hard to call. This CDR3 is CASSQDQAGELFF. The CDR3, as DNA: TGCGCCAGCAGCCAAGATCAAGCCGGGGAGCTGTTTTTT.